This passage covers 14 T cell receptor beta chains from one sample sequenced in a study of control samples from healthy donors and cancer patients. The assay was immunoSEQ multiplex PCR, and TCRdb's table has in-frame clones only and misses some. Of 150,000 to 200,000 clones listed, 85% to 95% are singletons. The sequencing input was blood. The receptors originated from a woman aged 55-69 years in good health.

V usage is TRBV7-9 and J usage is TRBJ2-5; 11 bases map to TRBD2. Germline CDR1 SEHNR, CDR2 FQNEAQ (reference sequence). This CDR3 region has 16 residues. Trimming took 4 bases from V and 2 from J; bases not matched to a gene: 6. Written as DNA, the CDR3 is TGTGCCAGCAGCTCCGGGACTAGCGGCACACAAGAGACCCAGTACTTC. Amino acid sequence: CASSSGTSGTQETQYF.

The chain uses TRBV4-3 and TRBJ1-2; TRBD1 aligns across 8 bases. Per germline, CDR1 LGHNA and CDR2 YSLEER. J gave up 5 bases and V 6 bases, and 14 bases lay outside the gene matches. The CDR3 sequence is 16 residues long. The CDR3 spells CASRPGGSINSYGYTF. In DNA, the CDR3 is TGCGCCAGCAGACCAGGGGGCTCAATAAATTCTTATGGCTACACCTTC.

The V call is TRBV21-1, the J call TRBJ2-3; the tabulated D call, TRBD2, remains unverified against the DNA. TRBV21-1 is tagged as a pseudogene. The CDR3 sequence is 15 residues long. CDR3 sequence: CASSWGLAGADTQYF. CDR3 nucleotide sequence: TGTGCCAGCAGCTGGGGTCTAGCGGGGGCTGATACGCAGTATTTT.

V is TRBV7-2 and J is TRBJ2-1; weak D call: TRBD1 (6 bases). Per the germline V gene, CDR1 is SGHTA and CDR2 is FQGNSA. V was clipped by 5 bases and J by 2 bases, with 13 bases between them. This CDR3 contains 15 residues. The CDR3 bases are TGTGCCAGCAGCCCAAACAGGGATCCCTACAATGAGCAGTTCTTC. This gives the protein CASSPNRDPYNEQFF.

The chain is built from TRBV19 and TRBJ2-6; tentative D call: TRBD1 (5 bases). The length of the CDR3 is 15 residues. The V gene lost 4 bases and the J gene lost 2 bases, with 9 bases spanning the gap. The V gene's germline CDR1 is LNHDA and CDR2 SQIVND (reference sequence). CDR3 sequence: CASSTGKTGANVLTF. In DNA form, the CDR3 reads TGTGCCAGTAGTACAGGGAAAACTGGGGCCAACGTCCTGACTTTC. Looking up the rest from reference TRBV19 and TRBJ2-6 gives the full variable domain: DGGITQSPKYLFRKEGQNVTLSCEQNLNHDAMYWYRQDPGQGLRLIYYSQIVNDFQKGDIAEGYSVSREKKESFPLTVTSAQKNPTAFYLCASSTGKTGANVLTFGAGSRLTVL.

V usage is TRBV11-2 and J usage is TRBJ1-2, with D perhaps TRBD1 (5 bases). Germline V gene data show CDR1 as SGHAT and CDR2 as FQNNGV. This CDR3 comprises 15 residues. The V end lost 5 bases, the J end lost 8 bases, and 21 bases lay between the germline ends. CDR3 coding DNA: TGTGCCAGCAGCCCTCTACACCGGGGGGAGGGCGGCTACACCTTC. Protein product: CASSPLHRGEGGYTF.

The chain employs TRBV4-3 and TRBJ1-5; D is unresolved. Trimming stripped 0 bases from V and 3 bases from J, with 6 bases between. Germline-derived CDR1 and CDR2 are LGHNA and YSLEER. The length of the CDR3 is 14 residues. Here the CDR3 DNA reads TGCGCCAGCAGCCAAGACAGGTACAATCAGCCCCAGCATTTT. Its protein product is CASSQDRYNQPQHF.

The CDR3 region is CASSETREAFF. CDR3 coding DNA: TGTGCCAGCAGTGAAACGCGAGAAGCTTTCTTT. The chain has TRBV6-1 and TRBJ1-1; D not resolved. Trimming cost V 2 bases and J 8 bases, with 6 bases left between them. This CDR3 contains 11 residues. The germline V gene has CDR1 MNHNS and CDR2 SASEGT.

This chain links TRBV4-3 with TRBJ2-5; D is perhaps TRBD1 (6 bases). Germline lookup yields CDR1 LGHNA and CDR2 YSLEER. The CDR3 sequence is 15 residues long. With 2 bases removed from V and 1 base from J, the gap between germline ends came to 11 bases. CDR3 DNA sequence: TGCGCCAGCAGCCAACGAACAGGGTTCCAAGAGACCCAGTACTTC. It encodes CASSQRTGFQETQYF.

Turning to this clone: Other DNA variants within this sample encode the same CDR3. The CDR3 region has the DNA TGTGCCAGCAGTTTAGGCGGGACCTACGAGCAGTACTTC. Translated: CASSLGGTYEQYF. The V and J genes are TRBV12-3 or TRBV12-4 and TRBJ2-7; perhaps TRBD2 as D (6 bases). Between the trimmed V and J ends, which lost 1 base and 2 bases, there was a span of 6 bases. The CDR3 is made up of 13 amino acids.

V usage is TRBV2 and J usage is TRBJ2-7, with 7 bases that match TRBD1. Germline-derived CDR1 and CDR2 are SNHLY and FYNNEI. This CDR3 is 14 amino acids long. Trimming at V came to 5 bases and at J to 2 bases, leaving 6 bases not matched to a gene. The CDR3 DNA follows: TGTGCCAGCAGTCGACAGGGTTCGGCCTACGAGCAGTACTTC. Its protein is CASSRQGSAYEQYF.

The J gene is TRBJ2-7, the V gene TRBV7-2; 14 nucleotides align to TRBD2. Looked up from germline, CDR1 is SGHTA and CDR2 is FQGNSA. The V and J ends lost 5 bases and 12 bases, in that order; junction bases with no gene match: 9. This CDR3 contains 14 residues. The CDR3 region is CASSAATSGGARYF. The CDR3 bases are TGTGCCAGCAGCGCCGCGACTAGCGGGGGGGCTCGGTACTTC. Together with reference TRBV7-2 and TRBJ2-7, the CDR3 gives the full variable domain: GAGVSQSPSNKVTEKGKDVELRCDPISGHTALYWYRQSLGQGLEFLIYFQGNSAPDKSGLPSDRFSAERTGGSVSTLTIQRTQQEDSAVYLCASSAATSGGARYFGPGTRLTVT.

V and J are TRBV12-5 and TRBJ2-3; 9 positions match TRBD2. Germline loops: CDR1 LGHNT, CDR2 FRNRAP. V gave up 6 bases and J gave up 2 bases; unmatched junction bases: 9. The CDR3 is 16 amino acids. As DNA, the CDR3 is TGTGCTAGTGGACCCCTAGCGGGGACAACCACAGATACGCAGTATTTT. Its protein product is CASGPLAGTTTDTQYF. The full variable domain, in which reference TRBV12-5 and TRBJ2-3 provide the parts outside the CDR3, is DARVTQTPRHKVTEMGQEVTMRCQPILGHNTVFWYRQTMMQGLELLAYFRNRAPLDDSGMPKDRFSAEMPDATLATLKIQPSEPRDSAVYFCASGPLAGTTTDTQYFGPGTRLTVL.

On this clone: This may arise from a read error, as a much more abundant clone is one base away. V usage is TRBV29-1 and J usage is TRBJ1-1; 8 positions match TRBD1. The germline gives CDR1 SQVTM, CDR2 ANQGSEA. The CDR3 runs to 13 residues. The CDR3 region is CNVEPGTGNEAFF. Here the CDR3 DNA reads TGCAACGTTGAACCCGGGACAGGTAATGAAGCTTTCTTT.